These T cell receptor beta chains were read from a single sample in a study of T-cell reconstitution after alpha-beta-depleted transplantation in children. MiXCR was run by TCRdb on the PCR reads, yielding one entry per CDR3 protein. The table includes over 400,000 distinct CDR3 sequences, over 40% detected once. Material: PBMCs, obtained before TCRalphabeta/CD19-depleted stem cell transplant. The receptor set was obtained from a girl under 10 years old with aplastic anemia, due to receive a stem cell transplant. Each CDR3 is given with its conserved first and last residue. D genes are given only for firm matches. Expanded clones are given a class, and other clones once, few, many or no size at all.

cdr3_nt: TGCAGCGTTGAAGCGGGACAGGGAAACTACGAGCAGTACTTC; cdr3_aa: CSVEAGQGNYEQYF; d_call: TRBD1; j_call: TRBJ2-7; v_call: TRBV29-1; clone_size: .
cdr3_nt: TGTGCCAGCAGTTTAGAGCTAGCGGGAGGCCCCCGGTATGAGCAGTTCTTC; cdr3_aa: CASSLELAGGPRYEQFF; d_call: TRBD2; j_call: TRBJ2-1; v_call: TRBV12-3/TRBV12-4; clone_size: many
cdr3_nt: TGTGCCAGCAGTCAATTAGGGACCCAGTACTTC; cdr3_aa: CASSQLGTQYF; d_call: .; j_call: TRBJ2-5; v_call: TRBV6-2/TRBV6-3; clone_size: .
cdr3_nt: TGCAGCGCACTAGGCCGCTCCTACAATGAGCAGTTCTTC; cdr3_aa: CSALGRSYNEQFF; d_call: .; j_call: TRBJ2-1; v_call: TRBV29-1; clone_size: many
cdr3_nt: TGCAGTGCTCACCAGCGGGGGGACGGGGCAGATACGCAGTATTTT; cdr3_aa: CSAHQRGDGADTQYF; d_call: TRBD2; j_call: TRBJ2-3; v_call: TRBV20-1; clone_size: .
cdr3_nt: TGCAGCGTTGACCGAGGGCCCTATGGCTACACCTTC; cdr3_aa: CSVDRGPYGYTF; d_call: .; j_call: TRBJ1-2; v_call: TRBV29-1; clone_size: .
cdr3_nt: TGCGCCAGCAGCCTAACACCGGGACAATACACTGAAGCTTTCTTT; cdr3_aa: CASSLTPGQYTEAFF; d_call: .; j_call: TRBJ1-1; v_call: TRBV5-1; clone_size: .
cdr3_nt: TGTGCCAGCAGCTTAGAGGTGACACAGAATCAGCCCCAGCATTTT; cdr3_aa: CASSLEVTQNQPQHF; d_call: .; j_call: TRBJ1-5; v_call: TRBV7-2; clone_size: many
cdr3_nt: TGTGCCTGGAGTGTGTTTGGGACGGCTGAAGCTTTCTTT; cdr3_aa: CAWSVFGTAEAFF; d_call: .; j_call: TRBJ1-1; v_call: TRBV30; clone_size: few
cdr3_nt: TGTGCCAGCAGACTGTCCGGGACTGTCTACAATGAGCAGTTCTTC; cdr3_aa: CASRLSGTVYNEQFF; d_call: .; j_call: TRBJ2-1; v_call: TRBV28; clone_size: many
cdr3_nt: TGTGCCAGCACGCCTCTGTCTTCGGACTTTCCCAAAGAGACCCAGTACTTC; cdr3_aa: CASTPLSSDFPKETQYF; d_call: .; j_call: TRBJ2-5; v_call: TRBV28; clone_size: medium-sized
cdr3_nt: TGTGCCAGCAGTGTTGTGGGCTCCTACAACGAGCAGTTCTTC; cdr3_aa: CASSVVGSYNEQFF; d_call: .; j_call: TRBJ2-1; v_call: TRBV12-3/TRBV12-4; clone_size: few
cdr3_nt: TGTGCCAGCAGTTACTCGAGACCGACCTCTGGGGCCAACGTCCTGACTTTC; cdr3_aa: CASSYSRPTSGANVLTF; d_call: .; j_call: TRBJ2-6; v_call: TRBV6-5; clone_size: .
cdr3_nt: TGTGCCAGCAGCCAAGAAATTTTGCAGCTGACCCCGGGACAGTTAACCACCGGGGAGCTGTTTTTT; cdr3_aa: CASSQEILQLTPGQLTTGELFF; d_call: TRBD1; j_call: TRBJ2-2; v_call: TRBV3-1; clone_size: .
cdr3_nt: TGTGCCAGCAGTCCTCTTTTTGTGGGTGGCGGGTATTACAATGAGCAGTTCTTC; cdr3_aa: CASSPLFVGGGYYNEQFF; d_call: .; j_call: TRBJ2-1; v_call: TRBV28; clone_size: .
cdr3_nt: TGTGCCATCAGTGGACCTACAGGGGGAGGTGACAATGAGCAGTTCTTC; cdr3_aa: CAISGPTGGGDNEQFF; d_call: TRBD1; j_call: TRBJ2-1; v_call: TRBV10-3; clone_size: large
cdr3_nt: TGTGCCAGCATGGAGAACACTGAAGCTTTCTTT; cdr3_aa: CASMENTEAFF; d_call: .; j_call: TRBJ1-1; v_call: TRBV27; clone_size: .
cdr3_nt: TGTGCCAGCAGCTTGGATTCTAGCGGGAGCTCCTACAATGAGCAGTTCTTC; cdr3_aa: CASSLDSSGSSYNEQFF; d_call: TRBD2; j_call: TRBJ2-1; v_call: TRBV7-2; clone_size: many
cdr3_nt: TGCGCCAGCAGCTTGAGTCGAGCCACCGGGGAGCTGTTTTTT; cdr3_aa: CASSLSRATGELFF; d_call: .; j_call: TRBJ2-2; v_call: TRBV5-1; clone_size: few
cdr3_nt: TGCAGTGCTATTCAGACAGGCCCCTACGAGCAGTACTTC; cdr3_aa: CSAIQTGPYEQYF; d_call: .; j_call: TRBJ2-7; v_call: TRBV20-1; clone_size: .
cdr3_nt: TGTGCCAGCAGCACGGGACATATTGGGGGCGAGCAGTACTTC; cdr3_aa: CASSTGHIGGEQYF; d_call: .; j_call: TRBJ2-7; v_call: TRBV7-2; clone_size: .
cdr3_nt: TGTGCCAGCAGACCTAGGGCGGATGATGCTTTCTTT; cdr3_aa: CASRPRADDAFF; d_call: .; j_call: TRBJ1-1; v_call: TRBV5-5; clone_size: .
cdr3_nt: TGTGCCAGCAGGCTGGGGACAGGGAGTGCCTATGGCTACACCTTC; cdr3_aa: CASRLGTGSAYGYTF; d_call: TRBD1; j_call: TRBJ1-2; v_call: TRBV6-1; clone_size: .
cdr3_nt: TGTGCCAGCAGTGAACCGACAGGTCCGGCAGATACGCAGTATTTT; cdr3_aa: CASSEPTGPADTQYF; d_call: .; j_call: TRBJ2-3; v_call: TRBV27; clone_size: .
cdr3_nt: TGCAGTGCTAGTGCGGACAGTGGGTTAGATACGCAGTATTTT; cdr3_aa: CSASADSGLDTQYF; d_call: .; j_call: TRBJ2-3; v_call: TRBV20-1; clone_size: .
cdr3_nt: TGTGCCAGTAGACGACGTAGCGGGAACCCGTATTTT; cdr3_aa: CASRRRSGNPYF; d_call: TRBD2; j_call: TRBJ2-3; v_call: TRBV19; clone_size: once
cdr3_nt: TGTGCCAGCAGTTACTGGGTCTACGAGCAGTACTTC; cdr3_aa: CASSYWVYEQYF; d_call: .; j_call: TRBJ2-7; v_call: TRBV6-6; clone_size: .
cdr3_nt: TGTGCCAGCAGTTTTCTGCAGGGGCCGGATACGCAGTATTTT; cdr3_aa: CASSFLQGPDTQYF; d_call: .; j_call: TRBJ2-3; v_call: TRBV12-3/TRBV12-4; clone_size: many
cdr3_nt: TGTGCCAGCAGCTTCGAGGGTAGGGGCACTGAAGCTTTCTTT; cdr3_aa: CASSFEGRGTEAFF; d_call: .; j_call: TRBJ1-1; v_call: TRBV5-6; clone_size: many
cdr3_nt: TGTGCCAGCAGCGGGACATGGGACGGATCCACTGAAGCTTTCTTT; cdr3_aa: CASSGTWDGSTEAFF; d_call: .; j_call: TRBJ1-1; v_call: TRBV5-4; clone_size: many
cdr3_nt: TGTGCCACCAGCAGCCGCGGACACCAGAACACTGAAGCTTTCTTT; cdr3_aa: CATSSRGHQNTEAFF; d_call: .; j_call: TRBJ1-1; v_call: TRBV15; clone_size: .
cdr3_nt: TGCAGTGCTCCGCAACGCAGGCGATCCTCCTACGAGCAGTACTTC; cdr3_aa: CSAPQRRRSSYEQYF; d_call: .; j_call: TRBJ2-7; v_call: TRBV20-1; clone_size: .
cdr3_nt: TGCTGTGCGGAACCGCGCTTTCCCACGCTTGTGAACTACGAGCAGTACTTC; cdr3_aa: CCAEPRFPTLVNYEQYF; d_call: .; j_call: TRBJ2-7; v_call: TRBV20-1; clone_size: .
cdr3_nt: TGCAGCGTCGAGGAGGGTGTCTATGGCTACACCTTC; cdr3_aa: CSVEEGVYGYTF; d_call: .; j_call: TRBJ1-2; v_call: TRBV29-1; clone_size: .
cdr3_nt: TGCGCCAGCAGCCAGCGTTCCGGAGGGCCCGATGAGCAGTTCTTC; cdr3_aa: CASSQRSGGPDEQFF; d_call: .; j_call: TRBJ2-1; v_call: TRBV4-1; clone_size: .
cdr3_nt: TGTGCCAGCAGCTCCTCCGACTTGCGCACAGATACGCAGTATTTT; cdr3_aa: CASSSSDLRTDTQYF; d_call: .; j_call: TRBJ2-3; v_call: TRBV5-8; clone_size: .
cdr3_nt: TGTGCCAGCAGTAGACAGGGCCCCGGGGAGCTGTTTTTT; cdr3_aa: CASSRQGPGELFF; d_call: TRBD1; j_call: TRBJ2-2; v_call: TRBV6-1; clone_size: .
cdr3_nt: TGTGCTAGCAGCCCCCTCGGACTTCAAGAGACCCAGTACTTC; cdr3_aa: CASSPLGLQETQYF; d_call: .; j_call: TRBJ2-5; v_call: TRBV7-7; clone_size: .
cdr3_nt: TGCGCCAGCAGCCAATCAGTGACCTCTGGGGCCAACGTCCTGACTTTC; cdr3_aa: CASSQSVTSGANVLTF; d_call: .; j_call: TRBJ2-6; v_call: TRBV4-1; clone_size: .
cdr3_nt: TGTGCCAGCAGCGTAGGTGATACTCCCTACGAGCAGTACTTC; cdr3_aa: CASSVGDTPYEQYF; d_call: .; j_call: TRBJ2-7; v_call: TRBV9; clone_size: .
cdr3_nt: TGTGCCAGCAGCATCACGCGCGGGACGCCGAGCTCCTACGAGCAGTACTTC; cdr3_aa: CASSITRGTPSSYEQYF; d_call: .; j_call: TRBJ2-7; v_call: TRBV7-3; clone_size: many
cdr3_nt: TGTGCCAGTTCCGACACGAATTCTGGAAACACCATATATTTT; cdr3_aa: CASSDTNSGNTIYF; d_call: .; j_call: TRBJ1-3; v_call: TRBV19; clone_size: few
cdr3_nt: TGCAGTGCTAGAGATTTCCCAATTCACGCGGGGACTCAAGAGACCCAGTACTTC; cdr3_aa: CSARDFPIHAGTQETQYF; d_call: .; j_call: TRBJ2-5; v_call: TRBV20-1; clone_size: .
cdr3_nt: TGTGCCAGCAGTGACAGTCTACACAATGAGCAGTTCTTC; cdr3_aa: CASSDSLHNEQFF; d_call: .; j_call: TRBJ2-1; v_call: TRBV25-1; clone_size: .
cdr3_nt: TGTGCCAGCAGCCACAGGCAGGGCACCTACGAGCAGTACTTC; cdr3_aa: CASSHRQGTYEQYF; d_call: .; j_call: TRBJ2-7; v_call: TRBV6-1; clone_size: .
cdr3_nt: TGTGCCAGCAGCCAAAGCCCTTCCGTCACAGATACGCAGTATTTT; cdr3_aa: CASSQSPSVTDTQYF; d_call: .; j_call: TRBJ2-3; v_call: TRBV4-2; clone_size: .
cdr3_nt: TGCGCCAGCGGGACCCTTCCCGCAGATACGCAGTATTTT; cdr3_aa: CASGTLPADTQYF; d_call: .; j_call: TRBJ2-3; v_call: TRBV5-1; clone_size: few
cdr3_nt: TGCAGTGCTAGAGATCTAGGCGGGGGGACGCTCTTC; cdr3_aa: CSARDLGGGTLF; d_call: TRBD2; j_call: TRBJ2-1; v_call: TRBV20-1; clone_size: few
cdr3_nt: TGTGCCAGCAGTTTCCGGCCGCGGGACAGAAACAATCAGCCCCAGCATTTT; cdr3_aa: CASSFRPRDRNNQPQHF; d_call: TRBD1; j_call: TRBJ1-5; v_call: TRBV12-3/TRBV12-4; clone_size: many
cdr3_nt: TGTGCCAGCAGCTTAGTGGTATACCTCCAAGAGACCCAGTACTTC; cdr3_aa: CASSLVVYLQETQYF; d_call: .; j_call: TRBJ2-5; v_call: TRBV7-9; clone_size: .
cdr3_nt: TGTGCCAGCAGTCCACTAGAAGGGCTTGAGCAGTTCTTC; cdr3_aa: CASSPLEGLEQFF; d_call: .; j_call: TRBJ2-1; v_call: TRBV27; clone_size: .
cdr3_nt: TGTGCCAGCAGCGTAGACCTAGCGGGAACGAACGAGCAGTACTTC; cdr3_aa: CASSVDLAGTNEQYF; d_call: TRBD2; j_call: TRBJ2-7; v_call: TRBV9; clone_size: .
cdr3_nt: TGTGCCACCAGCAGAGAGGCGGGACAAAACACCGGGGAGCTGTTTTTT; cdr3_aa: CATSREAGQNTGELFF; d_call: .; j_call: TRBJ2-2; v_call: TRBV15; clone_size: .
cdr3_nt: TGCGCCAGCAGCCCCGAGGGACAGGGGCTTAATAATGAAAAACTGTTTTTT; cdr3_aa: CASSPEGQGLNNEKLFF; d_call: TRBD1; j_call: TRBJ1-4; v_call: TRBV4-1; clone_size: many
cdr3_nt: TGCAGTGCTAGAGAGTCCCTAGCGGGGGACCGCACAGATACGCAGTATTTT; cdr3_aa: CSARESLAGDRTDTQYF; d_call: TRBD2; j_call: TRBJ2-3; v_call: TRBV20-1; clone_size: once